These 8 T cell receptor beta chains share one sample of origin, sequenced in a study of blood T cells in healthy people across ages. Through a sample-barcoded 5' primer and a J-beta primer mix, a second PCR was run for roughly 7 to 12 cycles. TCRdb itself ran the 5' RACE reads through MiXCR, one entry per CDR3 protein. The sample consists of about 1,800,000 distinct CDR3 sequences, 25% to 30% of them appearing once. The sequenced material came from blood. These receptor sequences come from a woman in her thirties in good health.

The CDR3 coding sequence is TGCAGTGCTAGAGATCCAGACAGGGGGCGTAACCAAGAGACCCAGTACTTC. It is translated as CSARDPDRGRNQETQYF. This chain joins TRBV20-1 and TRBJ2-5, with 10 bases identical to TRBD1. From germline, CDR1 is DFQATT and CDR2 SNEGSKA (reference sequence). The CDR3 sequence is 17 residues long. Trimming removed 0 bases from V and 0 bases from J; junction bases left unmatched: 7.

This clonotype was recorded a few times. The chain is built from TRBV6-2 or TRBV6-3 and TRBJ2-7; D is uncertain. From germline, CDR1 is MNHEY and CDR2 SVGEGT. There are 12 residues in the CDR3. V was pared by 2 bases and J by 5 bases, with 7 bases between. The CDR3 sequence: CASSYGHHEQYF. CDR3 coding DNA: TGTGCCAGCAGTTACGGGCACCACGAGCAGTACTTC.

The chain combines TRBV19 with TRBJ1-1; 8 bases map to TRBD1. CDR1 LNHDA and CDR2 SQIVND come from the germline V gene (reference sequence). The CDR3 is 16 amino acids. V lost 7 bases and J lost 0; bases outside the gene matches: 10. The CDR3 DNA reads TGTGCCAGTAATGATATAGGCAGGGGGCTGAACACTGAAGCTTTCTTT. Protein sequence: CASNDIGRGLNTEAFF. The complete variable domain, with remaining parts taken from reference TRBV19 and TRBJ1-1, reads DGGITQSPKYLFRKEGQNVTLSCEQNLNHDAMYWYRQDPGQGLRLIYYSQIVNDFQKGDIAEGYSVSREKKESFPLTVTSAQKNPTAFYLCASNDIGRGLNTEAFFGQGTRLTVV.

V is TRBV5-1 and J is TRBJ2-4; D is unclear. Trimming cost V 4 bases and J 13 bases, with 18 bases left between them. The CDR3 runs 13 residues. CDR1 is SGHRS and CDR2 is YFSETQ in the germline V gene. CDR3 in amino acids: CASSPTPPNEQYF. The DNA for the CDR3 is TGCGCCAGCAGCCCAACTCCTCCCAATGAGCAGTACTTC.

The chain joins TRBV5-1 to TRBJ1-4; D unresolved. V lost 0 bases to trimming and J lost 4 bases, with 13 bases between them. CDR3 length equals 16 residues. Germline assignment: CDR1 SGHRS and CDR2 YFSETQ. The chain's CDR3 is CASSLAPVAINEKLFF. CDR3 DNA sequence: TGCGCCAGCAGCTTGGCCCCCGTTGCAATTAATGAAAAACTGTTTTTT.

The chain employs TRBV7-2 and TRBJ1-2, with D tentatively TRBD1 (5 bases). V lost 1 base and J lost 1, with 10 bases in between. Germline loops: CDR1 SGHTA, CDR2 FQGNSA. This CDR3 has 15 residues. CDR3 DNA sequence: TGTGCCAGCAGCTTAGATAGCAGGGTTAACTATGGCTACACCTTC. As protein: CASSLDSRVNYGYTF.

This clonotype was recorded at least ten times. This chain connects TRBV29-1 to TRBJ2-1; 10 nucleotides align to TRBD1. Germline assignment: CDR1 SQVTM and CDR2 ANQGSEA. V lost 5 bases and J lost 4; bases outside the gene matches: 8. The CDR3 consists of 15 residues. The CDR3 nucleotides read TGCAGCGTTCTACCTTGGGACAGGGGATACAATGAGCAGTTCTTC. This sequence encodes CSVLPWDRGYNEQFF.

The gene calls are TRBV5-1 and TRBJ2-5; 7 bases are a match to TRBD1. CDR1 is SGHRS, CDR2 YFSETQ, per germline. This CDR3 region has 14 residues. J gave up 4 bases and V 7 bases, and 10 bases lay outside the gene matches. CDR3 in DNA: TGCGCCAGCTCCAGAGAAAGGGGGCCAGAGACCCAGTACTTC. Protein product: CASSRERGPETQYF.